The source of this T cell receptor (beta chain) is a study of regulatory dendritic cells for organ transplantation. On this clone: Its antigen remains unknown.

Memory T cells were CD45RO+, naive were CD45RA+, sorted by FACS. Overall study results and limits: Regulatory dendritic cells appeared to expand memory CD8+ clones less than mature ones. Naive T cells showed high diversity, memory cells less, memory CD8+ least.

Trimming took 4 bases from V and 8 from J, leaving 21 bases between them. CDR3 length equals 16 residues. Per germline, CDR1 SGHTS and CDR2 YDEGEE. Assay: immunoSEQ multiplex PCR; the TCRdb copy retains only in-frame clones and omits some. This table has 29,000 or so clones, about 79% appearing once. Sample: memory CD4+ T cells from blood. Subset: CD45RO+ memory T cells. This receptor was obtained from a human donor in good health. This rearrangement joins TRBV5-8 to TRBJ2-2; possibly TRBD2 for D (5 bases). CDR3 in DNA: TGTGCCAGCAGCCCACAGTGGACTCGCGCCGGGGGGGAGCTGTTTTTT. Encoded protein: CASSPQWTRAGGELFF.